What follows describes a single T cell receptor (beta chain). The data were obtained in a study of technical replicates of blood from a handful of donors. Here immunoSEQ multiplex PCR was the method, and the copy in TCRdb shows in-frame clones only, minus some. Of approximately 70,000 clones in the sample, around 95% are singletons; the top ten hold less than 0.25%. The CDR3 is 16 residues long. After removal of 3 bases from V and 3 bases from J, the junction contained 10 bases not matched to a gene. CDR1 is SGHRS, CDR2 YFSETQ, per germline. This clonotype was obtained from a human donor in good health. Sequencing was performed on T cells isolated from PBMCs. The V gene is TRBV5-1, the J gene TRBJ2-7; TRBD1 aligns across 9 bases. DNA for the CDR3: TGCGCCAGCAGCTGGGGCCTAACAGGGGGCCTCTACGAGCAGTACTTC. Residues: CASSWGLTGGLYEQYF.